The 28 T cell receptor beta chains in this list originate from one sample, sequenced in a study of low-dose radiotherapy and immunotherapy resistance in tumors. Time point denoted: before trial treatment. TRAV- and TRBV-specific primers primed first-strand cDNA, covering alpha and beta chains. The authors amplified TCRs for around 20 PCR cycles with a constant-region primer and a V-primer adapter. TCRdb reanalysed the reads using MiXCR and keeps one entry per CDR3 protein. The table lists about 89,000 distinct CDR3 sequences, under 9.5% of them singletons. The sequenced sample was PBMCs, obtained before treatment. These TCRs come from a male donor with prostate cancer.

This clonotype was observed many times. The V gene is TRBV10-3, the J gene TRBJ1-1; D may be TRBD1 (5 bases). The CDR3 is 13 amino acids. The V end lost 10 bases, the J end lost 4 bases, and 16 bases lay between the germline ends. In germline, CDR1 is ENHRY, CDR2 SYGVKD. CDR3 in amino acids: CATKGPGTTEAFF. DNA for the CDR3: TGTGCCACCAAAGGGCCAGGGACCACTGAAGCTTTCTTT.

In this sample, this clonotype turned up many times. V and J are TRBV18 and TRBJ2-1; TRBD1 aligns across 7 bases. With 4 bases clipped from V and 9 bases from J, the junction kept 12 bases outside the gene matches. Germline CDR1 KGHSH, CDR2 LQKENI. This CDR3 contains 15 residues. The CDR3 here is CASSLERQGMGEQFF. The CDR3 coding sequence is TGTGCCAGCTCACTAGAAAGACAGGGAATGGGTGAGCAGTTCTTC.

The gene calls are TRBV7-3 and TRBJ2-1; 9 nucleotides align to TRBD2. V was pared by 2 bases and J by 6 bases, with 8 bases of the junction left unmatched. This CDR3 is built from 16 residues. CDR1 SGHTA and CDR2 FQGTGA come from the germline V gene. Here the CDR3 DNA reads TGTGCCAGCAGCTTATTAGCGGGGGCAGGGCCCAATGAGCAGTTCTTC. It specifies CASSLLAGAGPNEQFF.

This clonotype appeared many times. This sequence joins TRBV10-3 and TRBJ2-7; D uncertain. The germline V and J ends were trimmed by 10 bases and 5 bases, with 15 bases remaining between them. The V gene's germline CDR1 is ENHRY and CDR2 SYGVKD. The CDR3 loop spans 12 amino acids. In nucleotides, the CDR3 is TGTGCCACTTCAGGAGAACTGGACGAGCAGTACTTC. It encodes CATSGELDEQYF.

This clonotype has a count of ten or more. The chain has TRBV28 and TRBJ2-3; 7 bases align to TRBD2. Germline V gives CDR1 MDHEN, CDR2 SYDVKM. With V trimmed by 5 bases and J by 1 base, 18 bases remained unmatched. The length of the CDR3 is 19 residues. DNA of the CDR3: TGTGCCAGCAGTCCCGTGCTAGCGGCCCCTTCTTCGGGCACAGATACGCAGTATTTT. Its translation is CASSPVLAAPSSGTDTQYF.

This clonotype came up many times. The chain couples TRBV12-3 or TRBV12-4 to TRBJ2-3, with D unresolved. The CDR3 sequence is 13 residues long. Trimming stripped 1 base from V and 3 bases from J, with 5 bases between. The CDR3 here is CASSLVETDTQYF. Written as DNA, the CDR3 is TGTGCCAGCAGTTTAGTGGAGACAGATACGCAGTATTTT.

This clonotype has ten or more counts. The chain recombines TRBV7-2 with TRBJ2-7; 9 nucleotides agree with TRBD2. The V segment lost 4 bases and the J segment 6 bases; nucleotides outside the gene matches: 7. The CDR3 has 14 amino acids. Germline CDR1 SGHTA, CDR2 FQGNSA. CDR3 sequence: CASSSRLAGTEQYF. In DNA, the CDR3 is TGTGCCAGCAGCTCCCGGCTAGCGGGAACCGAGCAGTACTTC.

The table lists this clonotype with many counts. The chain has TRBV6-2 or TRBV6-3 and TRBJ2-5; no definite D call. The V and J ends lost 7 bases and 3 bases respectively, with 12 bases between them. Germline loops: CDR1 MNHEY, CDR2 SVGEGT. The CDR3 spans 13 residues. CDR3 sequence reads: CASTHGREETQYF. The DNA of the CDR3 is TGTGCCAGCACCCATGGCCGAGAAGAGACCCAGTACTTC.

Comment on this clonotype: This sequence is one base from a far larger clone and is likely a read error. The CDR3 sequence is CASSLWARGQNEQFF. CDR3 sequence (DNA): TGTGCCAGCAGCTTGTGGGCTCGCGGACAAAATGAGCAGTTCTTC. The chain has TRBV5-5 and TRBJ2-1; perhaps TRBD1 as D (5 bases). Trimming removed 1 base from V and 7 bases from J, with 15 bases in between. The germline V gene has CDR1 SGHKS and CDR2 YYEKEE (reference sequence). CDR3 length equals 15 residues.

This clonotype showed up many times. V is TRBV29-1 and J is TRBJ2-7, with TRBD2 matching over 10 bases. The CDR3 is 15 residues long. Germline CDR1 is SQVTM and CDR2 is ANQGSEA. The J segment lost 3 bases and the V segment lost 5 bases, leaving 10 bases of the junction unmatched. This CDR3 is CSVSSGRGPLYEQYF. The CDR3 DNA reads as TGCAGCGTTTCTAGCGGGAGAGGTCCCCTCTACGAGCAGTACTTC.

In this sample, this clonotype turned up many times. This chain joins TRBV28 and TRBJ2-7; 11 bases line up with TRBD1. V lost 5 bases, J lost 3 bases, and 6 bases stayed unmatched. The V gene's germline CDR1 is MDHEN and CDR2 SYDVKM. This CDR3 is 15 amino acids long. The DNA for the CDR3 is TGTGCCAGCAGTCGTATGGGACAGGGGGTCTACGAGCAGTACTTC. Residues: CASSRMGQGVYEQYF. The full variable domain, rest sourced from reference TRBV28 and TRBJ2-7, is DVKVTQSSRYLVKRTGEKVFLECVQDMDHENMFWYRQDPGLGLRLIYFSYDVKMKEKGDIPEGYSVSREKKERFSLILESASTNQTSMYLCASSRMGQGVYEQYFGPGTRLTVT.

This clonotype was seen ten or more times. The chain is built from TRBV6-2 or TRBV6-3 and TRBJ1-2; the D gene is possibly TRBD1 (5 bases). V shed 4 bases and J shed 8 bases, with 17 bases lying between them. The CDR3 runs 14 residues. The germline CDR1 and CDR2 sequences are MNHEY and SVGEGT. In DNA form, the CDR3 reads TGTGCCAGCAGTTCTCCGGGACGGACTACAGGCTACACCTTC. Residues: CASSSPGRTTGYTF.

This clonotype was seen many times. The chain is built from TRBV29-1 and TRBJ1-5; no reliable D call. Trimming removed 4 bases from V and 2 bases from J, with 9 bases in between. Germline loops: CDR1 SQVTM, CDR2 ANQGSEA. CDR3 length equals 13 residues. As DNA, the CDR3 is TGCAGCGTTGCGGGCGGGGGCAATCAGCCCCAGCATTTT. Its protein is CSVAGGGNQPQHF.

This clonotype was observed many times. The V gene is TRBV2, the J gene TRBJ2-3; D may match TRBD1 or TRBD2 (6 bases each). Germline V lookup: CDR1 SNHLY, CDR2 FYNNEI. The V and J ends lost 8 bases and 2 bases respectively, with 14 bases between them. This CDR3 spans 14 amino acids. The DNA for the CDR3 is TGTGCCAGCCCTAGGAGGGGGACCACAGATACGCAGTATTTT. Encoded protein: CASPRRGTTDTQYF.

This clonotype was recorded many times. The V call is TRBV7-2, the J call TRBJ2-5, with 8 nucleotides matching TRBD1. J lost 5 bases, V lost 4 bases, and 6 bases had no gene match. Germline CDR1 and CDR2: SGHTA and FQGNSA. The CDR3 is 14 residues long. CDR3 amino acids: CASSSDRGRETQYF. The CDR3 DNA sequence: TGTGCCAGCAGCTCCGACAGGGGAAGGGAGACCCAGTACTTC.

This clonotype was counted at least ten times. The chain recombines TRBV12-3 or TRBV12-4 with TRBJ1-1; TRBD1 matches at 7 bases. CDR3 length equals 13 residues. After removal of 8 bases from V and 4 bases from J, the junction contained 7 bases not matched to a gene. CDR3 DNA sequence: TGTGCCAGCCGAGACAGGGACCCCACTGAAGCTTTCTTT. This gives the protein CASRDRDPTEAFF.

This clonotype appeared many times. The chain couples TRBV6-2 or TRBV6-3 to TRBJ2-7; 8 bases fit TRBD1. CDR1 and CDR2 from the germline V gene are MNHEY and SVGEGT. The length of the CDR3 is 14 residues. Trimming at V came to 2 bases and at J to 5 bases, leaving 5 bases not matched to a gene. CDR3: CASSYGRGRHEQYF. The CDR3 coding sequence is TGTGCCAGCAGTTACGGCAGGGGGCGGCACGAGCAGTACTTC.

Comment on this clonotype: A far larger clone is only one base removed, so a read error is likely. The chain carries TRBV7-9 and TRBJ2-1; 11 bases are a match to TRBD2. Germline V CDR1 and CDR2: SEHNR, FQNEAQ (reference sequence). This CDR3 is 15 amino acids long. The CDR3 reads CAGSQRLAGRGEQFF. The CDR3 bases are TGTGCCGGCAGCCAACGACTAGCGGGGCGGGGGGAGCAGTTCTTC.

In its sample, this clonotype was seen many times. The V gene is TRBV25-1, the J gene TRBJ2-7; the match to TRBD2 covers 7 bases. V was pared by 6 bases and J by 6 bases, with 20 bases of the junction left unmatched. The CDR3 is made up of 17 amino acids. Germline-derived CDR1 and CDR2 are MGHDK and SYGVNS. In DNA form, the CDR3 reads TGTGCCAGCAGCGGACTTTGGGGCGGGAGAAATCGGCCCGAGCAGTACTTC. This encodes CASSGLWGGRNRPEQYF.

In this sample, this clonotype turned up many times. For the CDR3, the DNA is TGTGCCAGCAGTGGGTACGGGGGCCGCGAAGCTTTCTTT. Translation: CASSGYGGREAFF. The chain employs TRBV6-2 or TRBV6-3 and TRBJ1-1; D may be TRBD1 (6 bases). V lost 5 bases to trimming and J lost 8 bases, with 15 bases between them. CDR1 MNHEY and CDR2 SVGEGT come from the germline V gene. The CDR3 is made up of 13 amino acids.

This clonotype came up many times. This chain links TRBV11-3 with TRBJ2-1, with D possibly being TRBD2 (5 bases). This CDR3 has 13 amino acids. Germline V CDR1 and CDR2: SGHNT, YENEEA. V lost 1 base, J lost 12 bases, and 13 bases lay in between. The CDR3 DNA sequence: TGTGCCAGCAGCTTAGGGGTTGCGGGCCGGCAGTTCTTC. Amino acid sequence: CASSLGVAGRQFF.

This clonotype occurred once. A far more abundant clone sits one base away, making this likely a read error. The chain carries TRBV6-1 and TRBJ2-1; 9 positions match TRBD2. CDR3 length equals 17 residues. From germline, CDR1 is MNHNS and CDR2 SASEGT. This CDR3 reads CDSSPPGREGSYNEQFF. The CDR3 coding sequence is TGTGACAGCAGTCCCCCCGGGCGGGAGGGCTCCTACAATGAGCAGTTCTTC.

As concerns this clonotype: A much larger clonotype is one base distant, so this may be a read error. The J gene is TRBJ1-2, the V gene TRBV2; D might be TRBD1 (5 bases). This CDR3 region has 15 residues. Germline V gives CDR1 SNHLY, CDR2 FYNNEI. V was shortened by 0 bases and J by 3 bases, with 11 bases between the two germline ends. CDR3 sequence: CASSEATRGYYGYTF. DNA of the CDR3: TGTGCCAGCAGTGAAGCTACAAGGGGCTACTATGGCTACACCTTC.

This chain connects TRBV20-1 to TRBJ2-5; maybe TRBD2 (6 bases). The CDR3 is made up of 14 amino acids. Trimming left V 0 bases short and J 5 bases short, with 13 bases between. Germline loops: CDR1 DFQATT, CDR2 SNEGSKA (reference sequence). The CDR3 loop reads CSARDRGSSETQYF. CDR3 nucleotide sequence: TGCAGTGCTAGAGATCGGGGGTCGAGCGAGACCCAGTACTTC.

This clonotype was recorded at least ten times. V usage is TRBV6-8 and J usage is TRBJ2-3, with TRBD2 matching 8 bases. V was pared by 6 bases and J by 3 bases, with 8 bases of the junction left unmatched. Germline V gene data show CDR1 as MNHGY and CDR2 as SAAAGT. CDR3 length: 15 residues. This chain's CDR3 is CASSPGGRPTDTQYF. CDR3 sequence (DNA): TGTGCCAGCAGCCCGGGGGGGCGACCAACAGATACGCAGTATTTT.

The sample holds many counts of this clonotype. The chain recombines TRBV28 with TRBJ2-7; 10 nucleotides match TRBD1. Germline CDR1 reads MDHEN; CDR2 reads SYDVKM. The V segment lost 2 bases and the J segment 2 bases; nucleotides outside the gene matches: 3. This CDR3 is 15 amino acids long. CDR3 sequence (DNA): TGTGCCAGCAGTTTAACCGGGACAGGGGCCTACGAGCAGTACTTC. Translating gives CASSLTGTGAYEQYF.

At least ten counts were recorded for this clonotype. The chain is built from TRBV5-5 and TRBJ2-1; 7 nucleotides match TRBD2. This CDR3 has 15 residues. Germline values: CDR1 SGHKS, CDR2 YYEKEE (reference sequence). V was clipped by 2 bases and J by 4 bases; unmatched bases: 6. Here the CDR3 DNA reads TGTGCCAGCAGCTTCCAGCGGGACCCTTACAATGAGCAGTTCTTC. This gives the protein CASSFQRDPYNEQFF.

This clonotype appeared many times. This rearrangement joins TRBV30 to TRBJ1-6, with 7 bases that match TRBD1. Germline values: CDR1 GTSNPN, CDR2 SVGIG (reference sequence). The CDR3 totals 15 residues. Germline trimming cut 6 bases from V and 6 bases from J; bases unmatched to any gene: 11. CDR3 protein: CACTKPGQINSPLHF. The CDR3 coding sequence is TGTGCCTGCACGAAACCGGGACAGATTAATTCACCCCTCCACTTT.